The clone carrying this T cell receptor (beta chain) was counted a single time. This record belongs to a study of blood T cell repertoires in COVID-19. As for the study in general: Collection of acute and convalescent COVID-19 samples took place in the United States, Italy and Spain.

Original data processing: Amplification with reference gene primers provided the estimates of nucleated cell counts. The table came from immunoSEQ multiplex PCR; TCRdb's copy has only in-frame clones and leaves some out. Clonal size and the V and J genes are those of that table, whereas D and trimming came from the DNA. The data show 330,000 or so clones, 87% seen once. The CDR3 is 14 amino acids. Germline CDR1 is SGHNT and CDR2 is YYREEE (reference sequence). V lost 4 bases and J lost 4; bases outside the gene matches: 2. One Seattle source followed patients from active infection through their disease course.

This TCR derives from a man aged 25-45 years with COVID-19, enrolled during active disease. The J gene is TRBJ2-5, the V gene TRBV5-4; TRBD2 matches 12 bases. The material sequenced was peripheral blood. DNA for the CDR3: TGTGCCAGCAGCGCGGGACTAGCGGGAGAGACCCAGTACTTC. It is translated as CASSAGLAGETQYF.